A selection of T cell receptor beta chains follows, all from one sample in a study of shared clonotypes between healthy human individuals. Generated by immunoSEQ multiplex PCR, the TCRdb table keeps only in-frame clones and is missing some. There are 950,000 to 1,200,000 clones in the sample; about 80% occur only once, and over 0.8% lies in the top ten. Sequencing used memory CD4+ T cells from PBMCs. These TCRs come from a man in his late teens or twenties in good health. Some clones in this sample may be carry-over from other donors' samples. Each CDR3 is given with its conserved first and last residue. The D gene is left open where the match is weak. Only some rows state a clone size, as once, few, many or a class for expanded clones.

clone size	V gene	D gene	J gene	CDR3 DNA	CDR3 protein
-	TRBV5-8	-	TRBJ2-6	TGTGCCAGCAGCTTGGAGGAAGCTGGGGCCAACGTCCTGACTTTC	CASSLEEAGANVLTF
-	TRBV29-1	-	TRBJ2-1	TGCAGCGTCAATGGTCGCGGGGCCTACAATGAGCAGTTCTTC	CSVNGRGAYNEQFF
once	TRBV29-1	-	TRBJ2-3	TGCAGCGTGGGCGACAGGACTACTAGCACAGATACGCAGTATTTT	CSVGDRTTSTDTQYF
-	TRBV11-3	TRBD2	TRBJ2-1	TGTGCCAGCAGCTCTCAGCGGGAGGGGGGGAATGAGCAGTTCTTC	CASSSQREGGNEQFF
-	TRBV28	TRBD1	TRBJ1-4	TGTGCCAGCAGCCAGGGGGTACCAACTAATGAAAAACTGTTTTTT	CASSQGVPTNEKLFF
-	TRBV7-8	TRBD2	TRBJ2-7	TGTGCCAGCAGCCTGGGACTAGCGGGAGCTCACGAGCAGTACTTC	CASSLGLAGAHEQYF
-	TRBV7-2	TRBD1	TRBJ1-4	TGTGCCAGCAGCTTTGACAGGGTTAATGAAAAACTGTTTTTT	CASSFDRVNEKLFF
-	TRBV28	TRBD2	TRBJ2-3	TGTGCCAGCAGTTATAGCGGGAGCACAGATACGCAGTATTTT	CASSYSGSTDTQYF
-	TRBV18	-	TRBJ2-7	TGTGCCAGCTCACCAACGGCGGGGCGGTCATACGAGCAGTACTTC	CASSPTAGRSYEQYF
-	TRBV28	-	TRBJ1-2	TGTGCCAGCAGTTTAGCCGGGGCCTATGGCTACACCTTC	CASSLAGAYGYTF
-	TRBV2	TRBD1	TRBJ1-2	TGTGCCAGCAGGGGGACAGGGCTATATGGCTACACCTTC	CASRGTGLYGYTF
-	TRBV19	TRBD1	TRBJ2-3	TGTGCCAGTAGTGATCCGGGACAGGGGCGCACAGATACGCAGTATTTT	CASSDPGQGRTDTQYF
-	TRBV11-2	-	TRBJ2-1	TGTGCCAGCAGCGTCCAGCGAAACAATGAGCAGTTCTTC	CASSVQRNNEQFF
-	TRBV7-9	TRBD2	TRBJ2-7	TGTGCCAGCAGCTCGAACTTAGCGGGTAGCTCCTACGAGCAGTACTTC	CASSSNLAGSSYEQYF
-	TRBV13	TRBD1	TRBJ1-2	TGTGCCAGCAGCCAACAGGGGAACTATGGCTACACCTTC	CASSQQGNYGYTF
-	TRBV27	-	TRBJ1-5	TGTGCCAGCAGTTCTACGGGGATGCCCAATCAGCCCCAGCATTTT	CASSSTGMPNQPQHF
many	TRBV28	TRBD1	TRBJ2-3	TGTGCCAGCAGTTCAGACAGGGGCGTGAGCACAGATACGCAGTATTTT	CASSSDRGVSTDTQYF
-	TRBV30	-	TRBJ2-5	TGTGCCTGGAATGGCGGGGAGACCCAGTACTTC	CAWNGGETQYF
-	TRBV9	TRBD1	TRBJ1-1	TGTGCCAGCAGCGAGGGACAGGGTGCTTCCCCGAGGGGTACTGAAGCTTTCTTT	CASSEGQGASPRGTEAFF
-	TRBV28	-	TRBJ2-5	TGTGCCAGCAGTCCCGGGACACAAGAGACCCAGTACTTC	CASSPGTQETQYF
-	TRBV2	TRBD1	TRBJ1-5	TGTGCCAGCAGTCCTACCGGGACAGGGGTCCAGCCCCAGCATTTT	CASSPTGTGVQPQHF
few	TRBV7-8	TRBD1	TRBJ1-5	TGTGCCAGCAGCTTGACAGGGAACAATCAGCCCCAGCATTTT	CASSLTGNNQPQHF
-	TRBV7-6	-	TRBJ2-1	TGTGCCAGCAGCGTCCTGAACGAGCAGTTCTTC	CASSVLNEQFF
-	TRBV4-3	-	TRBJ1-2	TGCGCCAGCAGCCAAGTGTTGGGGGGGGACCCTGGCTACACCTTC	CASSQVLGGDPGYTF
-	TRBV29-1	-	TRBJ2-4	TGCAGCGTTGAAGGGGTAGCGAACATTCAGTACTTC	CSVEGVANIQYF
-	TRBV28	TRBD1	TRBJ1-5	TGTGCCAGCAGCTACCTTTCCGGGACAGGATCATATAGCAATCAGCCCCAGCATTTT	CASSYLSGTGSYSNQPQHF
-	TRBV7-2	-	TRBJ2-5	TGTGCCAGCAGCTCAAGCACGGGTCCCCAAGAGACCCAGTACTTC	CASSSSTGPQETQYF
-	TRBV27	-	TRBJ2-7	TGTGCCAGCAGCGCCGGGACTGAGGGCTACGAGCAGTACTTC	CASSAGTEGYEQYF
-	TRBV5-1	TRBD1	TRBJ2-1	TGCGCCAGCAGCTTGGCCGGGACAGGGGGATACAATGAGCAGTTCTTC	CASSLAGTGGYNEQFF
-	TRBV11-2	-	TRBJ1-1	TGTGCCAGCAGCTCGGACGGAGCCGGTCGAGCTTTCTTT	CASSSDGAGRAFF
-	TRBV5-6	-	TRBJ2-7	TGTGCCAGCAGCGACACACTCTACGAGCAGTACTTC	CASSDTLYEQYF
many	TRBV19	-	TRBJ1-5	TGTGCCAGTAGATATTTTGGGTCAGCTGCTCAGCCCCAGCATTTT	CASRYFGSAAQPQHF
-	TRBV20-1	-	TRBJ2-1	TGCAGTGCTAGAGGTGGCGATGAGCAGTTCTTC	CSARGGDEQFF
-	TRBV5-1	TRBD1	TRBJ2-7	TGCGCCAGCAGCCAGACAGGGACCTACGAGCAGTACTTC	CASSQTGTYEQYF
-	TRBV11-2	-	TRBJ2-7	TGTGCCAGCAGCTTCACAGTAAACGAGCAGTACTTC	CASSFTVNEQYF
-	TRBV19	-	TRBJ1-5	TGTGCCAGTGGACAGAGCAATCAGCCCCAGCATTTT	CASGQSNQPQHF
once	TRBV11-2	TRBD2	TRBJ2-7	TGTGCCAGCAGCTACCCAACCCCAAGACTAGCGGGGGACCCGGAGCAGTACTTC	CASSYPTPRLAGDPEQYF
-	TRBV7-2	TRBD1	TRBJ1-2	TGTGCCAGCAGCTTAGCGGGACAGCTCAACTATGGCTACACCTTC	CASSLAGQLNYGYTF
-	TRBV4-2	-	TRBJ2-7	TGTGCCAGCAGCCAAGGGGCAGCCCACCGGGGAACCTACGAGCAGTACTTC	CASSQGAAHRGTYEQYF
-	TRBV4-2	-	TRBJ1-1	TGTGCCAGCAGCCAAGGGTTGAGGCAGGGGAACACTGAAGCTTTCTTT	CASSQGLRQGNTEAFF
-	TRBV30	TRBD2	TRBJ2-5	TGTGCCTGGAGCGGGGGGGCTAGGGTTGAGACCCAGTACTTC	CAWSGGARVETQYF
once	TRBV19	-	TRBJ1-2	TGTGCCAGTAGTATAAACCCTGGATTAGTTGATGGCTACACCTTC	CASSINPGLVDGYTF
-	TRBV7-2	-	TRBJ1-1	TGTGCCAGCAGCCGAGTGCCCGCGGGGGGGGACACTGAAGCTTTCTTT	CASSRVPAGGDTEAFF
once	TRBV4-1	-	TRBJ2-3	TGCGCCAGCAGCCAAGTTGTCAGTCGCACAGATACGCAGTATTTT	CASSQVVSRTDTQYF
many	TRBV9	-	TRBJ1-2	TGTGCCAGCAGCGGAGCATCGGTGAACTATGGCTACACCTTC	CASSGASVNYGYTF
-	TRBV28	-	TRBJ2-6	TGTGCCAGCAGTACAACACACCTTTCAGGGTGGGCATCCTCTGGGGCCAACGTCCTGACTTTC	CASSTTHLSGWASSGANVLTF
-	TRBV4-3	TRBD2	TRBJ2-3	TGCGCCAGCAGCCAAGACGGCGGGAGTCGAACAGATACGCAGTATTTT	CASSQDGGSRTDTQYF
-	TRBV4-3	-	TRBJ2-6	TGCGCCAGCAGCCAAGAAATTCATGGGGCCAACGTCCTGACTTTC	CASSQEIHGANVLTF
-	TRBV5-6	TRBD2	TRBJ2-7	TGTGCCAGCAGCTTGCTGGGGACTAGCGGGAACGAGCAGTACTTC	CASSLLGTSGNEQYF